Included here is one T cell receptor (beta chain) sequence, with context. Between the trimmed V and J ends, which lost 2 bases and 9 bases, there was a span of 14 bases. Germline V gives CDR1 SGHAT, CDR2 FQNNGV. The CDR3 covers 14 residues. TCRdb re-analysed the RT-PCR reads in MiXCR, keeping a single row per CDR3 protein. The table has approximately 720,000 distinct CDR3 sequences, more than 13% seen once; the top ten hold just over 3.5%. The chain joins TRBV11-2 to TRBJ2-1; weak D call: TRBD2 (6 bases). The sequencing input was memory CD4+ T cells from blood. The clonotype originates from a female donor in good health, serving as a healthy control. In DNA, the CDR3 is TGTGCCAGCAGCTTAATTTTAAACGGGGGTGAGCAGTTCTTC. Protein sequence: CASSLILNGGEQFF.